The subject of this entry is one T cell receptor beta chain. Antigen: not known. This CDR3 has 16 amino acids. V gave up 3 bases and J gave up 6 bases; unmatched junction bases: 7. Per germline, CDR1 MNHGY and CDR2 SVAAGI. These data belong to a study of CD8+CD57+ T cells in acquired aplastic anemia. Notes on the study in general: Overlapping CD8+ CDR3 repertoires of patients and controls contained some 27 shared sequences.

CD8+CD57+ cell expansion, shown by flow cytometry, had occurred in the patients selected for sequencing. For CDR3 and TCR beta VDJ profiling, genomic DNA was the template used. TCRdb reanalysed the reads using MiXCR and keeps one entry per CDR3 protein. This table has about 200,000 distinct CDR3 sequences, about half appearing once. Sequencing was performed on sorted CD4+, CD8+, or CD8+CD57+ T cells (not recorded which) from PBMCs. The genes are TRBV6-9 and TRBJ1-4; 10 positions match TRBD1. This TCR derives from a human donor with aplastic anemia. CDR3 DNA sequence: TGTGCCAGCAGTTACCGGGACAGGGGAGATGATGAAAAACTGTTTTTT. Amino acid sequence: CASSYRDRGDDEKLFF.